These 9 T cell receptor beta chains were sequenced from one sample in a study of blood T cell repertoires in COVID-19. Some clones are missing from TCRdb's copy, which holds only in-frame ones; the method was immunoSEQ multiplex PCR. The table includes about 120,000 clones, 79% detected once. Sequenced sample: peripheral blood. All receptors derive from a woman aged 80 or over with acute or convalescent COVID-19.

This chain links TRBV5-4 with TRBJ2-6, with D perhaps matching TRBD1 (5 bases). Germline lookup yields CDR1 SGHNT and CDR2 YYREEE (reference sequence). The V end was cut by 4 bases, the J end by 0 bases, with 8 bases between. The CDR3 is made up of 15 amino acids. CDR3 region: CASSIQVSGANVLTF. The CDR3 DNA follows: TGTGCCAGCAGCATACAGGTCTCTGGGGCCAACGTCCTGACTTTC.

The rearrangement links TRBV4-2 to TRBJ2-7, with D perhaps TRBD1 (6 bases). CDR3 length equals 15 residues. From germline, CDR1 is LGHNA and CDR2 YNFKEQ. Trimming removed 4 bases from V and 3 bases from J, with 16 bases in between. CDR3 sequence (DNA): TGTGCCAGCAGCCCTCTTTTGAGGGGGAGCTACGAGCAGTACTTC. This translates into CASSPLLRGSYEQYF.

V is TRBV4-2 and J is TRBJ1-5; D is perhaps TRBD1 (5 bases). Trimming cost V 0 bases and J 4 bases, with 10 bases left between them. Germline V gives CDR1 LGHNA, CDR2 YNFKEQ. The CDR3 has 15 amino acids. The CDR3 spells CASSQEQDGNQPQHF. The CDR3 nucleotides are TGTGCCAGCAGCCAAGAACAGGACGGTAATCAGCCCCAGCATTTT.

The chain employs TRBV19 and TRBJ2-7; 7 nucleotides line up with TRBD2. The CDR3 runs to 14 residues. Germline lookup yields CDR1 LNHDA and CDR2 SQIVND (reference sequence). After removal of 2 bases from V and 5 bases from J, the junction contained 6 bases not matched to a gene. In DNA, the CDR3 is TGTGCCAGTAGTATACGGGGGGAGGTCGACGAGCAGTACTTC. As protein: CASSIRGEVDEQYF.

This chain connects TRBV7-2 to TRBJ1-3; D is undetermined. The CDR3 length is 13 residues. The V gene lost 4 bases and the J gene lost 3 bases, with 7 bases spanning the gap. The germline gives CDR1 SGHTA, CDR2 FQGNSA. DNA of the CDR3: TGTGCCAGCAGCTCCGTCGGTGGAAACACCATATATTTT. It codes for CASSSVGGNTIYF. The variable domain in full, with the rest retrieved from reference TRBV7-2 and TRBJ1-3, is GAGVSQSPSNKVTEKGKDVELRCDPISGHTALYWYRQSLGQGLEFLIYFQGNSAPDKSGLPSDRFSAERTGGSVSTLTIQRTQQEDSAVYLCASSSVGGNTIYFGEGSWLTVV.

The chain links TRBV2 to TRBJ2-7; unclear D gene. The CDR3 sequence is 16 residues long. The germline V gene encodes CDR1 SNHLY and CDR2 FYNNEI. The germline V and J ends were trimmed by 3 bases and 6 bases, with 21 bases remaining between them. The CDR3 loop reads CASSDPRLSRIGEQYF. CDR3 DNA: TGTGCCAGCAGTGACCCGCGACTCTCCCGGATAGGCGAGCAGTACTTC.

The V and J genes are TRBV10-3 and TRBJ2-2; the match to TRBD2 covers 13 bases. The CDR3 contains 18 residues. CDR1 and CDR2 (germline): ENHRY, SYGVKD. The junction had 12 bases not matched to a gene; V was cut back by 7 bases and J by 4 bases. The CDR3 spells CAITPGLAGIGGTGELFF. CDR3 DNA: TGTGCCATCACCCCGGGACTAGCGGGAATCGGGGGCACCGGGGAGCTGTTTTTT.

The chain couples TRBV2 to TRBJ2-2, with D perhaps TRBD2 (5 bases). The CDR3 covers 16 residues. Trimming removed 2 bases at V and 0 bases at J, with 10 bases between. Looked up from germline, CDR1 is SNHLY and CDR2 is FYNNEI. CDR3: CASSERRAANTGELFF. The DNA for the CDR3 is TGTGCCAGCAGTGAAAGGAGAGCGGCGAACACCGGGGAGCTGTTTTTT.

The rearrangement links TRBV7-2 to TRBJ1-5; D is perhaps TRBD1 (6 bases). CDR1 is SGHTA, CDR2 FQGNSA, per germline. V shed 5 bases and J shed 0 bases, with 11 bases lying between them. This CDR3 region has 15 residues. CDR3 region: CASSPGTHSNQPQHF. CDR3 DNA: TGTGCCAGCAGCCCGGGGACACATAGCAATCAGCCCCAGCATTTT.